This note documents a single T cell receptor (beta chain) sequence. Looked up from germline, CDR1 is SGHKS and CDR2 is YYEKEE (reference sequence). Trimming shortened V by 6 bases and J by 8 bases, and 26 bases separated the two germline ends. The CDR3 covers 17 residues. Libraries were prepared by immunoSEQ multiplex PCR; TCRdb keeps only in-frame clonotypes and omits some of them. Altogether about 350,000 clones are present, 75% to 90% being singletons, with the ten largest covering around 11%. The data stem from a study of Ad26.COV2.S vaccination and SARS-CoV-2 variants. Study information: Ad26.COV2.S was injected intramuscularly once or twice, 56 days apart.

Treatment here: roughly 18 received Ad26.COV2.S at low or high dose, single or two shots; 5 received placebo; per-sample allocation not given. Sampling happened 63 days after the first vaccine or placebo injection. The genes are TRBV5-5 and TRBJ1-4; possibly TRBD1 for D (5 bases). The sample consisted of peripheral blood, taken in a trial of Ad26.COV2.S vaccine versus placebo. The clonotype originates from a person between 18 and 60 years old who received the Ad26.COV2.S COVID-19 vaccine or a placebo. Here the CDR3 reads CASTTELSGLLPEKLFF. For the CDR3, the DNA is TGTGCCAGCACCACGGAATTGTCGGGACTACTTCCCGAAAAACTGTTTTTT.